Many counts were recorded for the clone carrying this T cell receptor beta chain. Antigen: not known. The CDR3 covers 14 residues. Trimming took off 5 bases at V and 6 bases at J, with 16 bases between the two ends. Germline V gene lookup returns CDR1 DFQATT and CDR2 SNEGSKA (reference sequence). These data originate in a study of molecular identifiers for immune sequencing clone quantification. TCRdb re-called the PCR reads with MiXCR, one entry per CDR3 protein. The sample has about half a million distinct CDR3 sequences; 25% are singletons. Naive CD8 libraries used about 20,000 to 1,100,000 sorted cells and 10%, 30% or 50% RNA. Sorting recovered naive CD8 T cells on a CD8+CD4-CCR7+CD45RA+ profile. The study, taken as a whole, reports: Detectable among 800,000 to 1,000,000 naive cells, according to reports, was Jurkat TCR RNA spiked in from one cell.

V and J are TRBV20-1 and TRBJ2-2, with D possibly matching TRBD2 (6 bases). The TCR was taken from a human donor in good health. Some libraries in this study had Jurkat cell RNA spiked in. Sequencing was carried out using naive CD8+ T cells from blood, with Jurkat cell RNA spiked in. The subset was: FACS-sorted CD8+CD4-CCR7+CD45RA+ naive T cells. The CDR3 spells CSARRDFRPGELFF. In nucleotides, the CDR3 is TGCAGTGCTCGCCGGGACTTCCGACCCGGGGAGCTGTTTTTT.